This passage covers 32 T cell receptor beta chains from one sample sequenced in a study of HIV-infected patients and healthy controls. A single record per CDR3 protein comes from TCRdb applying MiXCR to the 5' RACE reads. The sample holds about 63,000 distinct CDR3 sequences, less than 20% seen once. Sequenced sample: CD4+ T cells from blood. These receptors all come from a human donor in good health.

This clonotype was counted many times. The chain carries TRBV12-3 or TRBV12-4 and TRBJ2-2; TRBD2 matches at 7 bases. The length of the CDR3 is 16 residues. V shed 3 bases, J shed 4 bases, and the junction held 8 bases outside the gene matches. CDR3 bases: TGTGCCAGCAGTTTGGGTCAGCGGGGTGGCACCGGGGAGCTGTTTTTT. This encodes CASSLGQRGGTGELFF.

The V gene is TRBV12-3 or TRBV12-4, the J gene TRBJ2-7; D not certain. Trimming stripped 4 bases from V and 6 bases from J, with 7 bases between. The CDR3 runs 11 residues. The CDR3 protein is CASSSPREQYF. The CDR3 DNA follows: TGTGCCAGCAGTTCCCCGCGCGAGCAGTACTTC.

The gene calls are TRBV7-2 and TRBJ2-2; a possible D gene is TRBD1 (5 bases). The V and J ends lost 3 bases and 0 bases respectively, with 11 bases between them. This CDR3 is 16 amino acids long. In germline, CDR1 is SGHTA, CDR2 FQGNSA. The CDR3 protein is CASSFQGLANTGELFF. The CDR3 DNA is TGTGCCAGCAGCTTCCAGGGCCTCGCGAACACCGGGGAGCTGTTTTTT.

J is TRBJ1-5 and V is TRBV20-1, with 8 bases lining up with TRBD1. Germline lookup yields CDR1 DFQATT and CDR2 SNEGSKA (reference sequence). There are 14 residues in the CDR3. Trimming cost V 3 bases and J 7 bases; bases outside gene matches: 8. The CDR3 loop reads CSASGTGGWQPQHF. The CDR3 bases are TGCAGTGCTAGCGGGACAGGCGGGTGGCAGCCCCAGCATTTT.

This clonotype was seen more than once but under ten times. J is TRBJ2-3 and V is TRBV7-2; TRBD2 matches 10 bases. Per the germline V gene, CDR1 is SGHTA and CDR2 is FQGNSA. With V trimmed by 5 bases and J by 0 bases, 17 bases remained unmatched. CDR3 length: 20 residues. CDR3 in amino acids: CASSRTLAGGTSWSTDTQYF. For the CDR3, the DNA is TGTGCCAGCAGCCGTACTTTAGCGGGAGGTACCTCTTGGAGCACAGATACGCAGTATTTT.

This clonotype was found a few times. The chain links TRBV24-1 to TRBJ2-2; no clear D. The CDR3 spans 16 residues. The V gene's germline CDR1 is KGHDR and CDR2 SFDVKD. Trimming removed 3 bases at V and 2 bases at J, with 12 bases between. Here the CDR3 reads CATSDNRGTNTGELFF. Written as DNA, the CDR3 is TGTGCCACCAGTGATAACAGAGGAACAAACACCGGGGAGCTGTTTTTT.

This clonotype was recorded a few times. The V and J genes are TRBV6-2 or TRBV6-3 and TRBJ1-1; a weak D match, TRBD1 (6 bases). Germline V gives CDR1 MNHEY, CDR2 SVGEGT. The V end lost 2 bases, the J end lost 3 bases, and 7 bases lay between the germline ends. The CDR3 totals 13 residues. In nucleotides, the CDR3 is TGTGCCAGCAGTTACACAGGGTACACTGAAGCTTTCTTT. Its protein is CASSYTGYTEAFF.

This clonotype was counted between two and nine times. The chain is built from TRBV4-1 and TRBJ2-3, with D perhaps TRBD1 (7 bases). V gave up 0 bases and J gave up 5 bases, with 12 bases separating them. The CDR3 is 15 residues long. Germline V CDR1 and CDR2: MGHRA, YSYEKL. CDR3 DNA: TGCGCCAGCAGCCAAGATGGAGGGGGCGGAGATACGCAGTATTTT. Its translation: CASSQDGGGGDTQYF.

In this sample, this clonotype turned up many times. The chain employs TRBV6-2 or TRBV6-3 and TRBJ1-2, with D maybe TRBD1 (6 bases). Trimming stripped 6 bases from V and 7 bases from J, with 12 bases between. This CDR3 is 12 amino acids long. Germline-derived CDR1 and CDR2 are MNHEY and SVGEGT. CDR3 loop: CASRTGLSGYTF. CDR3 in DNA: TGTGCCAGCAGGACAGGTTTGAGTGGCTACACCTTC.

This clonotype has more than one count but fewer than ten. The rearrangement joins TRBV4-2 to TRBJ2-1; weak D call: TRBD2 (6 bases). Trimming left V 4 bases short and J 0 bases short, with 13 bases between. The CDR3 is made up of 16 amino acids. Germline lookup yields CDR1 LGHNA and CDR2 YNFKEQ. The CDR3: CASSPAGRRSYNEQFF. CDR3 DNA sequence: TGTGCCAGCAGCCCCGCCGGGAGACGCTCCTACAATGAGCAGTTCTTC.

This clonotype was picked up many times. The rearrangement links TRBV7-2 to TRBJ1-2; no clear D. V was cut by 5 bases and J by 3 bases, with 16 bases left in between. The CDR3 loop spans 15 amino acids. Germline V gene sequence: CDR1 SGHTA, CDR2 FQGNSA. The CDR3 DNA follows: TGTGCCAGCAGCGCGGGCCCGGGCAAGGACTATGGCTACACCTTC. Translating it yields CASSAGPGKDYGYTF.

In its sample, this clonotype was seen a few times. The chain combines TRBV6-2 or TRBV6-3 with TRBJ2-4; perhaps D is TRBD1 or TRBD2 (6 bases each). Germline V gives CDR1 MNHEY, CDR2 SVGEGT. CDR3 length: 15 amino acids. V was cut by 7 bases and J by 1 base, with 14 bases left in between. The CDR3 nucleotides are TGTGCCAGCATCCCGGGGGCTCTCGCCAAAAACATTCAGTACTTC. Amino acids: CASIPGALAKNIQYF.

The J gene is TRBJ2-1, the V gene TRBV30; perhaps TRBD2 as D (6 bases). CDR3 length: 12 amino acids. Germline CDR1 and CDR2: GTSNPN and SVGIG (reference sequence). Trimming took 2 bases from V and 9 from J, leaving 11 bases between them. In DNA, the CDR3 is TGTGCCTGGAGTAGCTTAGCGGTTGAGCAGTTCTTC. Protein sequence: CAWSSLAVEQFF.

The J gene is TRBJ2-1, the V gene TRBV19; 9 bases align to TRBD2. Germline lookup yields CDR1 LNHDA and CDR2 SQIVND (reference sequence). J gave up 2 bases and V 10 bases, and 9 bases lay outside the gene matches. The CDR3 has 15 amino acids. The CDR3 region is CATRGLAGTYNEQFF. For the CDR3, the DNA is TGTGCCACCCGAGGCCTAGCGGGGACCTACAATGAGCAGTTCTTC.

This sequence joins TRBV7-3 and TRBJ1-2; TRBD1 might be the D (6 bases). CDR3 size: 14 residues. Germline CDR1 is SGHTA and CDR2 is FQGTGA. With 5 bases removed from V and 6 bases from J, the gap between germline ends came to 16 bases. The CDR3 DNA sequence: TGTGCCAGCAGCCCCAGTCCAGGGGTTGATGGCTACACCTTC. Its protein product is CASSPSPGVDGYTF.

The chain couples TRBV19 to TRBJ2-3; D gene uncertain. Trimming took 3 bases from V and 2 from J, leaving 9 bases between them. The germline V gene has CDR1 LNHDA and CDR2 SQIVND (reference sequence). The CDR3 length is 14 residues. CDR3 region: CASSINIDTDTQYF. The CDR3 nucleotides read TGTGCCAGTAGTATCAACATAGACACAGATACGCAGTATTTT.

The chain links TRBV29-1 to TRBJ1-5; D possibly corresponds to TRBD1 (5 bases). From germline, CDR1 is SQVTM and CDR2 ANQGSEA. The CDR3 totals 13 residues. This chain's CDR3 is CCISWGVDQPQHF. In DNA form, the CDR3 reads TGCTGTATTTCATGGGGGGTTGATCAGCCCCAGCATTTT. The variable domain in full, with the rest retrieved from reference TRBV29-1 and TRBJ1-5, is SAVISQKPSRDICQRGTSLTIQCQVDSQVTMMFWYRQQPGQSLTLIATANQGSEATYESGFVIDKFPISRPNLTFSTLTVSNMSPEDSSIYLCCISWGVDQPQHFGDGTRLSIL.

At least ten counts were recorded for this clonotype. The V call is TRBV20-1, the J call TRBJ1-5; D ambiguous. Germline loops: CDR1 DFQATT, CDR2 SNEGSKA (reference sequence). The CDR3 totals 13 residues. V gave up 2 bases and J gave up 4 bases, with 9 bases separating them. The CDR3 bases are TGCAGTGCTAGAAAGGGCCCAAATCAGCCCCAGCATTTT. Residues: CSARKGPNQPQHF.

This clonotype was counted ten times or more. This sequence joins TRBV20-1 and TRBJ2-3; D unclear. This CDR3 is 17 amino acids long. V was shortened by 5 bases and J by 7 bases, with 28 bases between the two germline ends. Germline CDR1 DFQATT, CDR2 SNEGSKA (reference sequence). The CDR3 DNA sequence: TGCAGTGCTTCCCGGAACTTTCTCAAAAACCTCATGTATACGCAGTATTTT. It is translated as CSASRNFLKNLMYTQYF.

There are a few counts of this clonotype. The chain employs TRBV7-9 and TRBJ1-5; no clear D gene. This CDR3 region has 15 residues. CDR1 SEHNR and CDR2 FQNEAQ come from the germline V gene (reference sequence). Trimming stripped 0 bases from V and 2 bases from J, with 8 bases between. DNA for the CDR3: TGTGCCAGCAGCTTAGCCGGCGGTCGCAATCAGCCCCAGCATTTT. Its translation: CASSLAGGRNQPQHF.

The chain links TRBV29-1 to TRBJ2-7, with D possibly being TRBD1 (6 bases). V was trimmed by 6 bases and J by 3 bases, leaving 15 bases between them. Germline-derived CDR1 and CDR2 are SQVTM and ANQGSEA. This CDR3 is 13 amino acids long. The CDR3 region has the DNA TGCAGCGTGGCCCCCGGGACAAACTACGAGCAGTACTTC. This encodes CSVAPGTNYEQYF.

The rearrangement joins TRBV6-2 or TRBV6-3 to TRBJ1-5; D might be TRBD1 (5 bases). Deletions cut 4 bases from V and 1 base from J, with 14 bases between. The CDR3 runs 16 residues. Germline assignment: CDR1 MNHEY and CDR2 SVGEGT. The CDR3 here is CASSSPGTGSNQPQHF. The CDR3 DNA reads as TGTGCCAGCAGTTCCCCGGGGACGGGCAGCAATCAGCCCCAGCATTTT.

This clonotype occurred many times. The chain uses TRBV20-1 and TRBJ2-1; 7 bases are a match to TRBD2. Per germline, CDR1 DFQATT and CDR2 SNEGSKA (reference sequence). The CDR3 contains 15 residues. V shed 3 bases, J shed 0 bases, and the junction held 5 bases outside the gene matches. The CDR3 region has the DNA TGCAGTGCTAGGCCTAGCGGAAGCTCCTACAATGAGCAGTTCTTC. Translated, it gives CSARPSGSSYNEQFF.

This clonotype was seen a handful of times. This rearrangement joins TRBV3-1 to TRBJ2-6; D is undetermined. The CDR3 consists of 14 residues. Per germline, CDR1 LGHDT and CDR2 YNNKEL (reference sequence). Deletions cut 4 bases from V and 1 base from J, with 5 bases between. Here the CDR3 reads CASSRGSGANVLTF. The CDR3 DNA reads as TGTGCCAGCAGCCGGGGTTCTGGGGCCAACGTCCTGACTTTC.

This clonotype has a count of ten or more. The chain couples TRBV29-1 to TRBJ2-1; D gene unclear. Germline V lookup: CDR1 SQVTM, CDR2 ANQGSEA. The CDR3 totals 11 residues. The germline V and J ends were trimmed by 7 bases and 3 bases, with 7 bases remaining between them. CDR3 in DNA: TGCAGCGGGACCATCTACAATGAGCAGTTCTTC. Protein sequence: CSGTIYNEQFF.

This clonotype was seen many times. J is TRBJ1-1 and V is TRBV29-1, with 10 bases fitting TRBD1. V lost 6 bases and J lost 5; bases outside the gene matches: 6. The CDR3 loop spans 13 amino acids. Per the germline V gene, CDR1 is SQVTM and CDR2 is ANQGSEA. CDR3 protein: CSVDRQGATEAFF. CDR3 bases: TGCAGCGTCGACCGACAGGGGGCTACTGAAGCTTTCTTT.

The J gene is TRBJ2-1, the V gene TRBV6-6; tentative D call: TRBD1 (6 bases). V dropped 7 bases and J dropped 6 bases, with 31 bases sitting between them. The CDR3 is made up of 19 amino acids. Germline CDR1 reads MNHNY; CDR2 reads SVGAGI (reference sequence). The CDR3 DNA follows: TGTGCCAGCAAGGACATCCCGCTCCGACAGGTAGTCCAACGCAATGAGCAGTTCTTC. As protein: CASKDIPLRQVVQRNEQFF.

The CDR3 is CASRYTVHSPLHF. Written as DNA, the CDR3 is TGTGCCAGCCGATATACAGTGCATTCACCCCTCCACTTT. The V call is TRBV27, the J call TRBJ1-6; no clear D gene. Trimming pared 8 bases from V and 8 bases from J, leaving 13 bases between. The CDR3 consists of 13 residues. Germline values: CDR1 MNHEY, CDR2 SMNVEV (reference sequence).

The rearrangement links TRBV5-1 to TRBJ2-3; no reliable D call. Germline-derived CDR1 and CDR2 are SGHRS and YFSETQ. The germline V and J ends were trimmed by 3 bases and 2 bases, with 13 bases remaining between them. The CDR3 consists of 15 residues. The CDR3 loop is CASSSRVLSTDTQYF. The CDR3, as DNA: TGCGCCAGCAGCTCCCGAGTTCTATCCACAGATACGCAGTATTTT.

This clonotype has a count of ten or more. This chain uses TRBV3-1 with TRBJ2-7; TRBD1 matches 8 bases. The CDR3 has 14 amino acids. V lost 1 base and J lost 4; bases outside the gene matches: 3. Germline assignment: CDR1 LGHDT and CDR2 YNNKEL (reference sequence). CDR3 residues: CASSQAGGWYEQYF. CDR3 in DNA: TGTGCCAGCAGCCAAGCAGGGGGCTGGTACGAGCAGTACTTC.

This clonotype occurred many times. The chain combines TRBV28 with TRBJ2-7, with D possibly matching TRBD1 (6 bases). The CDR3 sequence is 15 residues long. V was clipped by 7 bases and J by 7 bases, with 23 bases between them. Germline lookup yields CDR1 MDHEN and CDR2 SYDVKM. This chain's CDR3 is CASKETGTPFREQYF. Here the CDR3 DNA reads TGTGCCAGCAAAGAAACCGGGACACCCTTCCGGGAGCAGTACTTC.

This clonotype was counted at least ten times. The chain couples TRBV28 to TRBJ2-7; D is uncertain. From germline, CDR1 is MDHEN and CDR2 SYDVKM. This CDR3 is built from 11 residues. The germline V and J ends were trimmed by 1 base and 3 bases, with 1 base remaining between them. The CDR3 bases are TGTGCCAGCAGTTTATTCTACGAGCAGTACTTC. It encodes CASSLFYEQYF.